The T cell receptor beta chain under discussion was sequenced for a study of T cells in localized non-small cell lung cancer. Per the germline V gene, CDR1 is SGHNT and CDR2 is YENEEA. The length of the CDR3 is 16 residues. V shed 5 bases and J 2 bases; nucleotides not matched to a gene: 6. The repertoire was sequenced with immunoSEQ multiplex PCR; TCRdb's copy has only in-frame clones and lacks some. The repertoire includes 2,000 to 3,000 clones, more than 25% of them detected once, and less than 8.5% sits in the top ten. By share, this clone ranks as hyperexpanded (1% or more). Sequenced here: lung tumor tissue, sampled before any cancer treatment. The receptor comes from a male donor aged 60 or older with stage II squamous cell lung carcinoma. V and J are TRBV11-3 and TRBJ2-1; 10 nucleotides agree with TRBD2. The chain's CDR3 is CASSPGTSEAYNEQFF. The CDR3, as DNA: TGTGCCAGCAGCCCGGGGACTAGCGAGGCCTACAATGAGCAGTTCTTC.